The TCR beta chain under discussion was sequenced for a study of CD8 T cells in ankylosing spondylitis. Study-wide points: Within peripheral blood, clones linked to disease were CD8+ and relatively rare. Blood from ankylosing spondylitis patients appeared to carry a characteristic roughly 8-variant TCR beta motif. As reported, disease-linked clones showed significant enrichment in matched ankylosing spondylitis synovial fluid.

As concerns this clonotype: The antigen remains undetermined.

This CDR3 region has 17 residues. The germline V gene has CDR1 LGHDT and CDR2 YNNKEL (reference sequence). V gave up 1 base and J gave up 9 bases; unmatched junction bases: 12. Each CDR3 protein gets one entry after TCRdb re-called the 5' RACE reads with MiXCR. Of some 250,000 distinct CDR3 sequences listed, around 10% are singletons. The source is a male donor with ankylosing spondylitis or in good health (not recorded which). The genes are TRBV3-1 and TRBJ2-1, with TRBD2 identical over 10 bases. Material for sequencing was blood, either unsorted or a sorted T cell fraction (not recorded which). This CDR3 reads CASSQGRSGRAGTEQFF. The CDR3 DNA is TGTGCCAGCAGCCAAGGAAGGAGCGGGAGGGCCGGAACTGAGCAGTTCTTC.